The clone carrying this T cell receptor (beta chain) was recorded only once. Its antigen is still unknown. The V gene lost 6 bases and the J gene lost 0 bases, with 4 bases spanning the gap. CDR3 length: 12 amino acids. Germline V gene data show CDR1 as MNHEY and CDR2 as SMNVEV (reference sequence). The data belong to a study of OX40 agonist ivuxolimab in advanced cancers. Study at large: The mean age was about 61 years, ranging from about 20 to 85, with around four fifths of participants male. Findings and limits, study-wide: Normalized expansion of T-cell clones was also low for some nonresponders. The expanded peripheral T cells' antigen specificity was not determined.

Assay: immunoSEQ multiplex PCR; the TCRdb copy retains only in-frame clones and omits some. The table includes roughly 48,000 clones, 80% to 90% detected once. This chain uses TRBV27 with TRBJ2-3; D gene uncertain. This sequence was found in an adult with an advanced solid tumor such as melanoma, head and neck, liver or kidney cancer. The source material was CD4+ or CD8+ T cells sorted from blood, sampled in a trial of the OX40 agonist ivuxolimab. Here the CDR3 reads CASSPSTDTQYF. As DNA, the CDR3 is TGTGCCAGCAGCCCTAGCACAGATACGCAGTATTTT.